This T cell receptor beta chain was captured by sequencing in a study of blood T cell repertoires in COVID-19. For the study at large: Material from acute and convalescent COVID-19 was sourced from the United States, Italy and Spain.

Participants were aged about 18 to 89 years, lived in 24 US areas, and enrolled virtually. Participants were placed into cohorts based on the clinical history they reported. In the original processing: Amplified reference gene primers provided the basis for estimating nucleated cell counts. TCRdb keeps only in-frame clones here, not all; method: immunoSEQ multiplex PCR. The D gene and trimming were derived from the DNA, and the V and J assignments and clone size from that table. The sample yields 200,000 to 250,000 clones, 75% to 90% seen once. The CDR3 is made up of 15 amino acids. Germline V gene sequence: CDR1 LNHDA, CDR2 SQIVND (reference sequence). V dropped 3 bases and J dropped 0 bases, with 10 bases sitting between them.

The TCR sequence derives from a woman aged 30 to 39 who had been exposed to COVID-19. The sequenced sample consisted of PBMCs or T cells enriched from blood (not recorded which). V gene TRBV19 combines with J gene TRBJ2-3; D is perhaps TRBD2 (6 bases). In nucleotides, the CDR3 is TGTGCCAGTAGTATTTGGGGGGAAAGCACAGATACGCAGTATTTT. Its translation: CASSIWGESTDTQYF.